This TCR beta chain comes out of a study of blood T cell repertoires in COVID-19. About the research overall: T cells, B-cell-depleted T cells, or PBMCs supplied cDNA or gDNA.

In the original processing: From reference gene primer amplification, estimates of nucleated cell counts were derived. The method was immunoSEQ multiplex PCR; TCRdb's version includes in-frame clones alone and lacks a portion of them. D and trimming come from the DNA, and the V and J calls and clone size come from that table. The table has more than 300,000 clones, about nine tenths seen once. Germline CDR1 and CDR2: LNHNV and YYDKDF (reference sequence). This CDR3 region has 17 residues. V dropped 0 bases and J dropped 11 bases, with 20 bases sitting between them. The chain employs TRBV15 and TRBJ1-6; no clear D. Sequencing was performed on peripheral blood. This clonotype was obtained from a woman aged 25 to 39 with COVID-19, enrolled during active disease. CDR3 coding DNA: TGTGCCACCAGCAGAGATTCTCGGCCAGAGAGCGGGGCACCCCTCCACTTT. Encoded protein: CATSRDSRPESGAPLHF.